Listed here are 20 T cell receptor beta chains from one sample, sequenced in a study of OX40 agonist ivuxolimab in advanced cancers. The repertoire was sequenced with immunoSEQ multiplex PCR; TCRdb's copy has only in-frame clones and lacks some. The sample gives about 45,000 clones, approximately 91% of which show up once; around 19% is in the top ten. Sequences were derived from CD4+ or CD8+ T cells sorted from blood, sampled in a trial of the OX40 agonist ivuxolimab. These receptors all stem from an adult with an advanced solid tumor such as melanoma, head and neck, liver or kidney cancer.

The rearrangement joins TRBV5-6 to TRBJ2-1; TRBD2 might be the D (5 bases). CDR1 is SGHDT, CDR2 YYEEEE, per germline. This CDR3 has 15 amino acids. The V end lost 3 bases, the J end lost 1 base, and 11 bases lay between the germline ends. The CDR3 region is CASSSAELSYNEQFF. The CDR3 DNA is TGTGCCAGCAGCTCAGCGGAACTATCCTACAATGAGCAGTTCTTC.

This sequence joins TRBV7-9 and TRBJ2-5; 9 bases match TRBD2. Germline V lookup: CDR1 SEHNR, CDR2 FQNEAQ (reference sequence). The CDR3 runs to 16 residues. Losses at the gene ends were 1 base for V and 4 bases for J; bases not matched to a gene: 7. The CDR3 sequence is CASSLEAGGPRETQYF. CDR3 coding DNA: TGTGCCAGCAGCTTAGAGGCGGGGGGGCCCCGAGAGACCCAGTACTTC.

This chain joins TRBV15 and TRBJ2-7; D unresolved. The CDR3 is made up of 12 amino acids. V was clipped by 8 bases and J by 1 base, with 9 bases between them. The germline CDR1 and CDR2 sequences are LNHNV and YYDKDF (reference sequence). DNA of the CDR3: TGTGCCACCCCTGCTGGGTCCTACGAGCAGTACTTC. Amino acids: CATPAGSYEQYF.

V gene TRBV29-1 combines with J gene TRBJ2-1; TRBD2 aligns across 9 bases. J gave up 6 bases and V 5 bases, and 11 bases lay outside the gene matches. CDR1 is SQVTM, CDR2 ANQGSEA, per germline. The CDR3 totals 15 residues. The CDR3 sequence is CSVTTGTSTFNEQFF. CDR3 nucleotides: TGCAGCGTTACAACCGGGACTAGCACCTTCAATGAGCAGTTCTTC.

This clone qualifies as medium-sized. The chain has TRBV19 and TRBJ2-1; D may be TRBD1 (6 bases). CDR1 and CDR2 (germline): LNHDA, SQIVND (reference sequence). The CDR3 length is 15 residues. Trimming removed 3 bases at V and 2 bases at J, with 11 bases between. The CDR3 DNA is TGTGCCAGTAGTATTGTAGCAGGGGCCTACAATGAGCAGTTCTTC. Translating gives CASSIVAGAYNEQFF.

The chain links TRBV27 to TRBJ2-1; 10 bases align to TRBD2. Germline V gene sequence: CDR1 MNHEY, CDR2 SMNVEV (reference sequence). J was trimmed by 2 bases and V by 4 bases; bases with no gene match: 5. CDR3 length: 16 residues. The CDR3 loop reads CASSSTSGLAYNEQFF. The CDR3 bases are TGTGCCAGCAGTTCGACTAGCGGGCTAGCCTACAATGAGCAGTTCTTC.

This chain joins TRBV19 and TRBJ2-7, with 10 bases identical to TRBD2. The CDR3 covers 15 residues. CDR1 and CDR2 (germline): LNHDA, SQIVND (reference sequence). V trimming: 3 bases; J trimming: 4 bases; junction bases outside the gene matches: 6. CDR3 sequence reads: CASSIVLAGTYEQYF. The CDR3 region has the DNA TGTGCCAGTAGTATTGTACTAGCGGGGACATACGAGCAGTACTTC.

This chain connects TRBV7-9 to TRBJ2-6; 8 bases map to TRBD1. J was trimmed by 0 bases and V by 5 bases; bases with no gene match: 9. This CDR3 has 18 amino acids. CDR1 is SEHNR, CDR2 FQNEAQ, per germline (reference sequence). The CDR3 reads CASSQPGQAFSGANVLTF. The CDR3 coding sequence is TGTGCCAGCAGCCAACCGGGACAGGCGTTCTCTGGGGCCAACGTCCTGACTTTC. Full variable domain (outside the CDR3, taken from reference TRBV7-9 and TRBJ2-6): DTGVSQNPRHKITKRGQNVTFRCDPISEHNRLYWYRQTLGQGPEFLTYFQNEAQLEKSRLLSDRFSAERPKGSFSTLEIQRTEQGDSAMYLCASSQPGQAFSGANVLTFGAGSRLTVL.

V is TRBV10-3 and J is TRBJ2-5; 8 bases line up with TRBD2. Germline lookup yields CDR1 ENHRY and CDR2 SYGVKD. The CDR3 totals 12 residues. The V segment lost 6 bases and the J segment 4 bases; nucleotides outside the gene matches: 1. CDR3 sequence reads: CAISGGGETQYF. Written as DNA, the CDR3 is TGTGCCATCAGCGGGGGGGGAGAGACCCAGTACTTC.

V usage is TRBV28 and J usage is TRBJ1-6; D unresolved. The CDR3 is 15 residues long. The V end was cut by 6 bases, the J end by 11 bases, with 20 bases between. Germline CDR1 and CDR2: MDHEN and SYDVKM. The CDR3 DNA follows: TGTGCCAGCAGGAGATTCGCAGGCTCCTACACACCCCTCCACTTT. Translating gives CASRRFAGSYTPLHF.

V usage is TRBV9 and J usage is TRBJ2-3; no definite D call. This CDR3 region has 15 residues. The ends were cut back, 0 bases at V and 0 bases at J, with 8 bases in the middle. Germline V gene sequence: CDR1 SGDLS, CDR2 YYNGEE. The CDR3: CASSVDGDSTDTQYF. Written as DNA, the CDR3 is TGTGCCAGCAGCGTAGATGGTGACAGCACAGATACGCAGTATTTT.

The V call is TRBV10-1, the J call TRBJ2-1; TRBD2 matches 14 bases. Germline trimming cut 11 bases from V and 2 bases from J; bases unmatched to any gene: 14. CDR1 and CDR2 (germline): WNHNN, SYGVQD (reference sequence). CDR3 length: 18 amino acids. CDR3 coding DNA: TGCGCCCCCAGGGAGGACAGGGGACTAGCGGGAGCCTACAATGAGCAGTTCTTC. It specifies CAPREDRGLAGAYNEQFF.

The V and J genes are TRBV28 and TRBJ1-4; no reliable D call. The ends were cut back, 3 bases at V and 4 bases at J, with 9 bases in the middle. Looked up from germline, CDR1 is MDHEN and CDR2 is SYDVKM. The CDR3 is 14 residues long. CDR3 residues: CASSFSLGNEKLFF. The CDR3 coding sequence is TGTGCCAGCAGTTTTTCCCTCGGTAATGAAAAACTGTTTTTT.

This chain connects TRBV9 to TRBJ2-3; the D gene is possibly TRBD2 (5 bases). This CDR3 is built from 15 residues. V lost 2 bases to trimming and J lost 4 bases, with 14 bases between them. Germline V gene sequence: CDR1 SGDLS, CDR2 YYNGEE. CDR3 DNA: TGTGCCAGCAGCGTTGAGGGAGCCTTGGCAGATACGCAGTATTTT. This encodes CASSVEGALADTQYF.

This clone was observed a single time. CDR3 sequence (DNA): TGTGCCAGCAGTTTATACAGAGTCTATAATCAGCCCCAGCATTTT. Residues: CASSLYRVYNQPQHF. The chain employs TRBV28 and TRBJ1-5; D not certain. CDR3 length equals 15 residues. Germline values: CDR1 MDHEN, CDR2 SYDVKM. Between the trimmed V and J ends, which lost 1 base and 4 bases, there was a span of 11 bases.

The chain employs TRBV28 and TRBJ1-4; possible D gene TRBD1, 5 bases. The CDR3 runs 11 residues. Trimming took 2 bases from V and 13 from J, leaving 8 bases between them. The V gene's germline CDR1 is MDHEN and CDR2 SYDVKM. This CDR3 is CASSLPGRLFF. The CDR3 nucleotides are TGTGCCAGCAGTTTACCAGGGCGACTGTTTTTT.

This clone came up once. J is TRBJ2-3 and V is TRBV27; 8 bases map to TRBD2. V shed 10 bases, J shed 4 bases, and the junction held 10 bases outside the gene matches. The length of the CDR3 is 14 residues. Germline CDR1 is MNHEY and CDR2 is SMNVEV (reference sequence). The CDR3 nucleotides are TGTGCCACTCGGGGGGGCCTAAGTCCAGATACGCAGTATTTT. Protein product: CATRGGLSPDTQYF.

In nucleotides, the CDR3 is TGCGCCAGCAGCCAAGAGGACCTAATAAGATCCGGGGCCAAAACGCAGTATTTT. This encodes CASSQEDLIRSGAKTQYF. V and J are TRBV4-1 and TRBJ2-3, with D tentatively TRBD1 or TRBD2 (5 bases each). Germline assignment: CDR1 MGHRA and CDR2 YSYEKL. Deletions cut 0 bases from V and 9 bases from J, with 25 bases between. The CDR3 is 18 residues long.

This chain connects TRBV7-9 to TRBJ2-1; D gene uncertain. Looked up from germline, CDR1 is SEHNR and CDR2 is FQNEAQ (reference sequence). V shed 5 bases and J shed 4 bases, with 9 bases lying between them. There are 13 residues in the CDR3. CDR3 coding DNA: TGTGCCAGCAGCGTACAGAGTTACAATGAGCAGTTCTTC. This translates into CASSVQSYNEQFF.

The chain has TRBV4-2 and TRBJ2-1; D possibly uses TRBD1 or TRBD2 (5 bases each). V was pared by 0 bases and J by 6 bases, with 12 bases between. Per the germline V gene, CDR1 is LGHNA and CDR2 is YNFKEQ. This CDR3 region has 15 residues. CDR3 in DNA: TGTGCCAGCAGCCAAGACCGGGGCGGCCTCAATGAGCAGTTCTTC. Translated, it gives CASSQDRGGLNEQFF.